The 4 T cell receptor beta chains below were found in one sample sequenced in a study of breast tumors, draining lymph nodes, adjacent tissues. Breast cancer patients provided tissue from their axillary draining lymph nodes. MiXCR, run by TCRdb on the multiplex PCR reads, gives a single entry per CDR3 protein. The sample records 150,000 to 200,000 distinct CDR3 sequences, roughly a third being singletons. The sample was axillary lymph node tissue. These receptors were taken from a female donor with breast cancer. Some clones in this sample may be carry-over from other donors' samples.

This clonotype was counted a single time. The DNA for the CDR3 is TGCGCTAAACATGAAGGGACAGGGTGGAATGAGCAGTTCTTC. Its protein is CAKHEGTGWNEQFF. The V call is TRBV10-1, the J call TRBJ2-1, with 9 bases aligning to TRBD1. CDR1 is WNHNN and CDR2 is SYGVQD in the germline V gene (reference sequence). This CDR3 spans 14 amino acids.

This clonotype was observed many times. This rearrangement joins TRBV12-3 or TRBV12-4 to TRBJ2-2; TRBD2 matches 11 bases. V was pared by 10 bases and J by 5 bases, with 6 bases of the junction left unmatched. This CDR3 is built from 14 residues. The CDR3 sequence is CATLAGVGTGELFF. The CDR3 bases are TGTGCCACACTAGCGGGAGTCGGAACCGGGGAGCTGTTTTTT.

This clonotype was detected many times. V usage is TRBV24-1 and J usage is TRBJ1-5, with 8 bases aligning to TRBD1. The CDR3 covers 16 residues. Germline V gene data show CDR1 as KGHDR and CDR2 as SFDVKD. Trimming at V came to 9 bases and at J to 8 bases, leaving 17 bases not matched to a gene. CDR3 protein: CATSKTGQGLTEPQHF. CDR3 nucleotides: TGTGCCACCTCCAAGACCGGACAGGGATTAACTGAGCCCCAGCATTTT.

The chain links TRBV12-3 or TRBV12-4 to TRBJ1-5; TRBD1 aligns across 11 bases. CDR3 length equals 17 residues. The junction had 9 bases not matched to a gene; V was cut back by 8 bases and J by 0 bases. The CDR3 DNA reads as TGTGCCAGCCAGAGGGACAGGGGGGCCAATAGCAATCAGCCCCAGCATTTT. Translating it yields CASQRDRGANSNQPQHF.